This T cell receptor beta chain originates from a study of blood T cell repertoires in COVID-19. About the study: Sources were T cells, B-cell-depleted T cells, or PBMCs; the material itself was cDNA or gDNA.

Participants spanned ages about 18 to 95 years and resided in fewer than 30 US areas. Each participant's cohort was designated according to participant-reported clinical history. Details on this clone: One end of the junction does not line up with germline, which may come from a read error.

Germline V lookup: CDR1 LGHDT, CDR2 YNNKEL (reference sequence). This CDR3 is 9 amino acids long. Original methodology: By means of reference gene primer amplification, nucleated cell counts were estimated. Data came from immunoSEQ multiplex PCR; TCRdb stores just in-frame clones and leaves some out. V and J calls and clone size follow that table, whereas D and trimming were derived from the DNA. Of under 200,000 clones listed, 82% were seen once; the top ten hold more than 4%. The specimen was PBMCs or T cells enriched from blood (not recorded which). The source is a woman aged 60-75 years with acute COVID-19. J is TRBJ1-2 and V is TRBV3-1 (or the pseudogene TRBV3-2); the D is unclear. The CDR3 region has the DNA TGTGCCAGCAGCCAACGAGATTACTTC. This sequence encodes CASSQRDYF.